This T cell receptor beta chain was observed in a study of cytomegalovirus exposure and HLA in healthy donors. Germline V lookup: CDR1 SQVTM, CDR2 ANQGSEA. The V gene end was trimmed by 5 bases and the J gene end by 3 bases; junction bases not matched to a gene: 8. This CDR3 spans 14 amino acids. Comment on this clone: Its antigen is undetermined.

In the PCR, 60 Vbeta and 13 Jbeta primers were used. In the source study's methods: As a later analysis found, there were approximately 80 million unique TCR beta chains, of which some 10 million were shared. Measured with immunoSEQ multiplex PCR; TCRdb has only the in-frame clones, and not every one. V, J and clone size are those of that table, while D and trimming were read from the DNA. The sample records approximately 110,000 clones, less than 80% being singletons. Study-wide results and limits: Earlier analysis yielded a pattern in which most TCR beta V segments were productive about 90% or about 30% of the time. The only immune exposure information that was available was CMV serostatus.

The material sequenced was PBMCs. This receptor was taken from a woman in her twenties or thirties in good health and CMV-seronegative. The chain combines TRBV29-1 with TRBJ2-7, with 9 nucleotides matching TRBD2. The CDR3 DNA sequence: TGCAGCGTTCGAACCGGGACTAGCTTCTACGAGCAGTACTTC. Translating gives CSVRTGTSFYEQYF.